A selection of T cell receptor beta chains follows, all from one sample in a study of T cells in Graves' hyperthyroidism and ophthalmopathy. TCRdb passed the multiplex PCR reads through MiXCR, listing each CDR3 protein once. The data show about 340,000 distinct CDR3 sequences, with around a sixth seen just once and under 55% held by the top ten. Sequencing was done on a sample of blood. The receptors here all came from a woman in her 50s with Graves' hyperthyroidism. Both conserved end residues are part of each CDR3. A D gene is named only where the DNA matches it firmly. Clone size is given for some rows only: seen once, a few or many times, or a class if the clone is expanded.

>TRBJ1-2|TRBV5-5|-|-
CASSLNLDGQPQYGYTF
TGTGCCAGCAGCCTGAACCTTGACGGACAGCCCCAGTATGGCTACACCTTC
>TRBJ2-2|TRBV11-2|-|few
CASSLERRTGELFF
TGTGCCAGCAGCTTAGAAAGGAGGACCGGGGAGCTGTTTTTT
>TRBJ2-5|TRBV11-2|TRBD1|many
CASSSGTAIEETQYF
TGTGCCAGCAGCTCCGGGACAGCCATCGAAGAGACCCAGTACTTC
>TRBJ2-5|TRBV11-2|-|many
CASSYQETQYF
TGTGCCAGCAGTTACCAAGAGACCCAGTACTTC
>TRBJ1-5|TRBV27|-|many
CASSIIAGSHQPQHF
TGTGCCAGCAGTATAATCGCAGGGTCCCATCAGCCCCAGCATTTT
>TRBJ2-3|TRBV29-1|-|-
CSVEVPTDTQYF
TGCAGCGTTGAGGTACCCACAGATACGCAGTATTTT
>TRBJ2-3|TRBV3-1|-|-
CASSLFRGFTDTQYF
TGTGCCAGCAGCCTTTTTCGTGGTTTCACAGATACGCAGTATTTT
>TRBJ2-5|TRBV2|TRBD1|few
CASRVLVGTDPKETQYF
TGTGCCAGCAGAGTCCTTGTGGGGACAGACCCTAAAGAGACCCAGTACTTC
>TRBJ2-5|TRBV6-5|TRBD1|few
CASSYAATGGRETQYF
TGTGCCAGCAGTTACGCCGCCACAGGGGGGAGAGAGACCCAGTACTTC
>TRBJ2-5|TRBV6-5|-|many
CASSYSGGHETQYF
TGTGCCAGCAGTTACTCCGGGGGCCACGAGACCCAGTACTTC
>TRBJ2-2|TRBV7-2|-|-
CASSFFNLLGGELFF
TGTGCCAGCAGCTTCTTTAATCTCCTGGGCGGGGAGCTGTTTTTT
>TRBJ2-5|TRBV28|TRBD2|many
CASSLTSAGETQYF
TGTGCCAGCAGTTTAACTAGCGCCGGAGAGACCCAGTACTTC
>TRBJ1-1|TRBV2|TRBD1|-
CASRRQGPMNTEAFF
TGTGCCAGCAGAAGACAGGGGCCCATGAACACTGAAGCTTTCTTT
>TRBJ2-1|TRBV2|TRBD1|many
CASWPGQGNNEQFF
TGTGCCAGCTGGCCGGGACAGGGAAACAATGAGCAGTTCTTC
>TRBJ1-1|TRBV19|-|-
CASSMTQGGNTEAFF
TGTGCCAGTAGTATGACCCAGGGAGGGAACACTGAAGCTTTCTTT
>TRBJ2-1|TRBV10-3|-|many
CAISESEVSYNEQFF
TGTGCCATCAGTGAGTCGGAAGTCTCCTACAATGAGCAGTTCTTC
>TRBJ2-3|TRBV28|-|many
CASSSPRSAGLTDTQYF
TGTGCCAGCAGTTCCCCACGTAGCGCGGGACTCACAGATACGCAGTATTTT
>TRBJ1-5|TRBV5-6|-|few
CASSLALTQPQHF
TGTGCCAGCAGCTTGGCCTTAACGCAGCCCCAGCATTTT
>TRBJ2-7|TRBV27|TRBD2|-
CASSTSGHSYEQYF
TGTGCCAGCTCGACTAGCGGACACTCCTACGAGCAGTACTTC
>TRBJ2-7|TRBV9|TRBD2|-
CASSPSPTSGRAEQYF
TGTGCCAGCAGCCCCAGCCCGACTAGCGGGAGGGCCGAGCAGTACTTC
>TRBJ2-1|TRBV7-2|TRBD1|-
CASSHAGTGIYNGQFF
TGTGCCAGCAGCCACGCCGGGACAGGGATCTACAATGGGCAGTTCTTC
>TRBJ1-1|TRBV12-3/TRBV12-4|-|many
CASSLEGEGNTEAFF
TGTGCCAGCAGTTTAGAGGGAGAGGGGAACACTGAAGCTTTCTTT
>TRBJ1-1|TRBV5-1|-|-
CASSLAGGLRNTEAFF
TGCGCCAGCAGCTTGGCCGGGGGTTTACGGAACACTGAAGCTTTCTTT
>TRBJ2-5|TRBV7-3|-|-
CASSPTEGWTQYF
TGTGCCAGCAGCCCAACGGAGGGGTGGACCCAGTACTTC
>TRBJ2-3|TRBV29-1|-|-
CSVRRQPSTDTQYF
TGCAGCGTCCGCCGACAGCCAAGCACAGATACGCAGTATTTT
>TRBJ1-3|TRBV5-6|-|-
CASSSRGAGNTIYF
TGTGCCAGCAGCTCCAGGGGAGCCGGAAACACCATATATTTT
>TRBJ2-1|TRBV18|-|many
CASSPGPGNEQFF
TGTGCCAGCTCACCAGGGCCGGGCAATGAGCAGTTCTTC
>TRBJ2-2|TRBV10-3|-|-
CATPGRNTGELFF
TGTGCCACCCCAGGGAGGAACACCGGGGAGCTGTTTTTT
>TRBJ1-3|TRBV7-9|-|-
CASSLPVRGSGNTIYF
TGTGCCAGCAGCCTCCCAGTGAGAGGATCTGGAAACACCATATATTTT
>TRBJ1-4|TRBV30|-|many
CASIPRTNEKLFF
TGTGCCTCCATTCCCAGAACTAATGAAAAACTGTTTTTT
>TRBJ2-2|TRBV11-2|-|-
CASSGSLAGELFF
TGTGCCAGCAGCGGTAGCTTGGCCGGGGAGCTGTTTTTT
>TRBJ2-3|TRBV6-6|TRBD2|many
CASSSPGTSGTDTQYF
TGTGCCAGCAGTTCACCCGGGACTAGTGGCACAGATACGCAGTATTTT
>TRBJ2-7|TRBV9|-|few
CASSGNVGDEQYF
TGTGCCAGCAGCGGCAACGTGGGGGACGAGCAGTACTTC
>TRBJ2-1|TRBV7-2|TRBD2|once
CASSFLAGAGEQFF
TGTGCCAGCAGCTTTCTAGCGGGAGCGGGTGAGCAGTTCTTC
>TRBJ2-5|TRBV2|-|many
CASSEQMGETQYF
TGTGCCAGCAGTGAACAAATGGGCGAGACCCAGTACTTC
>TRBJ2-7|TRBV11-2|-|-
CVSSFGYEQYF
TGTGTCAGCAGCTTTGGGTACGAGCAGTACTTC
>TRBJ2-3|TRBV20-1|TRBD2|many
CSALGLVTDTQYF
TGCAGTGCTCTAGGACTAGTAACAGATACGCAGTATTTT
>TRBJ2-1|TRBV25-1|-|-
CASSESADPEQFF
TGTGCCAGCAGTGAAAGCGCAGATCCTGAGCAGTTCTTC
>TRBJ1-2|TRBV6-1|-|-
CAGGVSDYGYTF
TGTGCCGGAGGGGTTTCGGACTATGGCTACACCTTC
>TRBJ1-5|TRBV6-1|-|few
CASRSNQGFNQPQHF
TGTGCCAGCAGATCAAACCAGGGATTCAATCAGCCCCAGCATTTT
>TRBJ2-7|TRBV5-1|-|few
CASSAGQLSYEQYF
TGCGCCAGCAGCGCGGGACAGCTCTCCTACGAGCAGTACTTC
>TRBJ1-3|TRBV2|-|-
CASSPIIYSGNTIYF
TGTGCCAGCAGCCCTATCATCTACTCTGGAAACACCATATATTTT
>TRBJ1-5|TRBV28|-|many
CASSFRAPGEIGNQPQHF
TGTGCCAGCAGTTTTAGGGCCCCGGGGGAGATAGGCAATCAGCCCCAGCATTTT
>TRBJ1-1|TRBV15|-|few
CATSRVGGEGRAFF
TGTGCCACCAGCAGAGTGGGGGGAGAAGGACGAGCTTTCTTT
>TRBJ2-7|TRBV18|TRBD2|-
CASSPGTSGRRVEQYF
TGTGCCAGCTCACCTGGGACTAGCGGGAGGCGGGTCGAGCAGTACTTC
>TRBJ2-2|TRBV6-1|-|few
CASRPSPAVTGELFF
TGTGCCAGCAGACCGAGTCCCGCTGTAACCGGGGAGCTGTTTTTT
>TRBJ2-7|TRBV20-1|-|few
CSARGPRYEQYF
TGCAGTGCTAGGGGCCCGCGCTACGAGCAGTACTTC
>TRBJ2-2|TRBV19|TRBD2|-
CASKGSGSVTGELFF
TGTGCCAGTAAGGGGAGCGGGAGTGTTACCGGGGAGCTGTTTTTT
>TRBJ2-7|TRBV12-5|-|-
CASGVDRTQYEQYF
TGTGCTAGTGGTGTCGACAGGACTCAATACGAGCAGTACTTC
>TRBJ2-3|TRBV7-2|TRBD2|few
CASSLSQQREFTDTQYF
TGTGCCAGCAGCTTAAGTCAGCAGCGGGAGTTTACAGATACGCAGTATTTT
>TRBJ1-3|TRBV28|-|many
CASSLGFSGNTIYF
TGTGCCAGCAGTTTAGGATTCTCTGGAAACACCATATATTTT
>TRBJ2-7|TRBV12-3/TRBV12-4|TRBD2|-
CASGKLAGGRGGSEQYF
TGTGCCAGCGGCAAACTAGCGGGAGGGAGGGGAGGGTCCGAGCAGTACTTC
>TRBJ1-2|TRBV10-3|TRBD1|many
CAISESGQNGYTF
TGTGCCATCAGTGAGTCGGGACAGAACGGCTACACCTTC
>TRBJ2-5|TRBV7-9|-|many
CASSPWTPEGEETQYF
TGTGCCAGCAGCCCCTGGACCCCCGAGGGAGAAGAGACCCAGTACTTC